Shown below are 10 T cell receptor beta chains from a single sample sequenced in a study of blood T cell repertoires in COVID-19. Produced via immunoSEQ multiplex PCR; TCRdb's table is partial and in-frame only. The profile shows some 260,000 clones, roughly 87% of them singletons. The sample taken for sequencing was PBMCs or T cells enriched from blood (not recorded which). The receptor source for this set is a woman in her 30s with acute COVID-19.

V usage is TRBV7-9 and J usage is TRBJ2-1; TRBD2 agrees at 9 bases. V dropped 3 bases and J dropped 9; count of bases not matched to a gene: 6. The germline CDR1 and CDR2 sequences are SEHNR and FQNEAQ (reference sequence). The length of the CDR3 is 14 residues. The CDR3 DNA follows: TGTGCCAGCAGCTTTAGCGGGAGCATGGGTGAGCAGTTCTTC. This codes for CASSFSGSMGEQFF. Full variable domain (missing parts from reference TRBV7-9 and TRBJ2-1): DTGVSQNPRHKITKRGQNVTFRCDPISEHNRLYWYRQTLGQGPEFLTYFQNEAQLEKSRLLSDRFSAERPKGSFSTLEIQRTEQGDSAMYLCASSFSGSMGEQFFGPGTRLTVL.

The rearrangement links TRBV4-3 to TRBJ2-1; 8 nucleotides line up with TRBD2. The CDR3 is 16 residues long. Germline V lookup: CDR1 LGHNA, CDR2 YSLEER. The chain's CDR3 is CPRRRQRGSSYNEQFF. The DNA for the CDR3 is TGCCCCCGCCGCCGACAGCGGGGGAGCTCCTACAATGAGCAGTTCTTC.

The chain carries TRBV28 and TRBJ1-1; D might be TRBD1 (5 bases). V shed 5 bases and J shed 5 bases, with 12 bases lying between them. Germline CDR1 reads MDHEN; CDR2 reads SYDVKM. The CDR3 runs to 13 residues. This CDR3 is CASSATERTEAFF. The CDR3 nucleotides are TGTGCCAGCAGTGCGACAGAGAGGACTGAAGCTTTCTTT.

V is TRBV4-1 and J is TRBJ2-1; 7 bases fit TRBD1. J was trimmed by 2 bases and V by 0 bases; bases with no gene match: 4. CDR1 and CDR2 from the germline V gene are MGHRA and YSYEKL. The CDR3 runs to 16 residues. CDR3 amino acids: CASSQEVQGAYNEQFF. The CDR3 bases are TGCGCCAGCAGCCAAGAGGTTCAGGGGGCCTACAATGAGCAGTTCTTC.

This chain joins TRBV10-2 and TRBJ2-7, with 14 bases identical to TRBD2. V lost 8 bases, J lost 0 bases, and 3 bases stayed unmatched. The CDR3 runs to 15 residues. In germline, CDR1 is WSHSY, CDR2 SAAADI. In nucleotides, the CDR3 is TGCGCCAGCCGGACTAGCGGGGGGAGCTCCTACGAGCAGTACTTC. It encodes CASRTSGGSSYEQYF.

The chain employs TRBV19 and TRBJ2-7; D gene ambiguous. V was clipped by 0 bases and J by 7 bases, with 13 bases between them. The germline V gene encodes CDR1 LNHDA and CDR2 SQIVND (reference sequence). CDR3 length: 14 amino acids. This CDR3 is CASSIEDEVGEQYF. The CDR3 bases are TGTGCCAGTAGTATAGAAGATGAGGTCGGAGAGCAGTACTTC. Based on the CDR3 plus reference TRBV19 and TRBJ2-7, the full variable domain is DGGITQSPKYLFRKEGQNVTLSCEQNLNHDAMYWYRQDPGQGLRLIYYSQIVNDFQKGDIAEGYSVSREKKESFPLTVTSAQKNPTAFYLCASSIEDEVGEQYFGPGTRLTVT.

The rearrangement uses TRBV19 and TRBJ1-4; D may be TRBD1 (6 bases). This CDR3 comprises 14 residues. The germline gives CDR1 LNHDA, CDR2 SQIVND (reference sequence). The V end was cut by 8 bases, the J end by 7 bases, with 17 bases between. CDR3 loop: CASCKGTTGEKLFF. The CDR3 DNA reads TGTGCCAGTTGTAAGGGTACGACAGGTGAAAAACTGTTTTTT.

The V gene is TRBV28, the J gene TRBJ2-1, with 11 nucleotides matching TRBD1. Unmatched junction bases numbered 5, after V lost 6 bases and J lost 4 bases. The CDR3 consists of 15 residues. CDR1 and CDR2 from the germline V gene are MDHEN and SYDVKM. CDR3 loop: CASSSGQGDYNEQFF. The CDR3 DNA is TGTGCCAGCAGCTCGGGACAGGGGGATTACAATGAGCAGTTCTTC.

This clone showed up just a few times. The chain recombines TRBV4-3 with TRBJ2-4; tentatively, D is TRBD1 (5 bases). CDR1 is LGHNA, CDR2 YSLEER, per germline. Trimming cost V 0 bases and J 7 bases, with 7 bases left between them. The CDR3 has 13 amino acids. CDR3 sequence: CASSQDRDNIQYF. CDR3 DNA: TGCGCCAGCAGCCAAGACAGGGATAACATTCAGTACTTC.

This sequence joins TRBV19 and TRBJ2-5, with TRBD1 identical over 8 bases. In germline, CDR1 is LNHDA, CDR2 SQIVND (reference sequence). The CDR3 runs to 18 residues. With V trimmed by 1 base and J by 5 bases, 15 bases remained unmatched. As DNA, the CDR3 is TGTGCCAGTAGTATAGTCGCGCGGAGGTCAGGGGGCGGGGAGACCCAGTACTTC. This gives the protein CASSIVARRSGGGETQYF.